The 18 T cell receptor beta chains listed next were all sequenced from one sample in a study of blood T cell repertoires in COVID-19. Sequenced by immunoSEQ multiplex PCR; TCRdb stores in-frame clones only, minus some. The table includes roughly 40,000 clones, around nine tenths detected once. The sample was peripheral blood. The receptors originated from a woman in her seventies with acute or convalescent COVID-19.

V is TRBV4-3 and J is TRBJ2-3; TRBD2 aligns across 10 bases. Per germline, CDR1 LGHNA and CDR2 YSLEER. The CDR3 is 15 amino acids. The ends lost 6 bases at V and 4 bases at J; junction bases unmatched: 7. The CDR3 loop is CASSRSGGEADTQYF. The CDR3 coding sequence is TGCGCCAGCAGTCGGAGCGGGGGGGAAGCAGATACGCAGTATTTT.

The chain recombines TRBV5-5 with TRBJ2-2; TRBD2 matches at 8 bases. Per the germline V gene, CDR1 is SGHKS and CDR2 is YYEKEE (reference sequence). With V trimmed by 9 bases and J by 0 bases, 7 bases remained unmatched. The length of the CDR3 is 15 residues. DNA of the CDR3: TGTGCCACAGGGCCACTAGCGGCGAACACCGGGGAGCTGTTTTTT. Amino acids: CATGPLAANTGELFF. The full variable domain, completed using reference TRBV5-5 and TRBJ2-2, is DAGVTQSPTHLIKTRGQQVTLRCSPISGHKSVSWYQQVLGQGPQFIFQYYEKEERGRGNFPDRFSARQFPNYSSELNVNALLLGDSALYLCATGPLAANTGELFFGEGSRLTVL.

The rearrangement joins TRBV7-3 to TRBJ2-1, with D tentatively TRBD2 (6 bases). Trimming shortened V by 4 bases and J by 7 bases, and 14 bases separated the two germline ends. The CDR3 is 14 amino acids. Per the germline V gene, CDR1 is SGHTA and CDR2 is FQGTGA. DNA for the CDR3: TGTGCCAGCAGCTCCCCGGGACTGATAAATGAGCAGTTCTTC. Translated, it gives CASSSPGLINEQFF.

CDR3 bases: TGTGCCAGCAGTTACGGTTCGGGAGACACCATATATTTT. Translated, it gives CASSYGSGDTIYF. This chain connects TRBV6-2 or TRBV6-3 to TRBJ1-3; no clear D. This CDR3 region has 13 residues. The germline V and J ends were trimmed by 2 bases and 8 bases, with 10 bases remaining between them. CDR1 MNHEY and CDR2 SVGEGT come from the germline V gene.

CDR3 residues: CASSQGGREGNEQFF. DNA for the CDR3: TGCGCCAGCAGCCAAGGGGGGAGGGAGGGCAATGAGCAGTTCTTC. J is TRBJ2-1 and V is TRBV4-3; 7 bases fit TRBD2. The trim removed 1 base at V and 6 bases at J, leaving 6 bases unmatched. This CDR3 comprises 15 residues. Germline V gene data show CDR1 as LGHNA and CDR2 as YSLEER.

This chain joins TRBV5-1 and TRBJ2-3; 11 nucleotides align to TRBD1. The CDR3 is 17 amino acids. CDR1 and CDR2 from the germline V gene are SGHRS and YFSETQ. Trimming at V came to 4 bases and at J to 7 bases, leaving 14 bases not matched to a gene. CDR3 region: CASSASLGTGGLNTQYF. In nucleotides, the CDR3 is TGCGCCAGCAGCGCGTCTCTAGGGACAGGGGGTTTAAATACGCAGTATTTT.

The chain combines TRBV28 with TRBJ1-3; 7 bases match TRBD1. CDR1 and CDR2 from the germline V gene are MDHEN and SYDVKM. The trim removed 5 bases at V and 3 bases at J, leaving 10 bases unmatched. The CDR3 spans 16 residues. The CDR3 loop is CASSDGDRVYGNTIYF. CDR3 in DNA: TGTGCCAGCAGTGATGGAGACAGGGTGTATGGAAACACCATATATTTT.

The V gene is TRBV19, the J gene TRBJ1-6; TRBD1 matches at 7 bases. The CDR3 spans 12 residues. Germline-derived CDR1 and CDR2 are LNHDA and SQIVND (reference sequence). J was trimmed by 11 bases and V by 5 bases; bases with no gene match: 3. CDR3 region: CASSPQGAPLHF. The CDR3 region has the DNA TGTGCCAGTAGTCCCCAGGGGGCACCCCTCCACTTT.

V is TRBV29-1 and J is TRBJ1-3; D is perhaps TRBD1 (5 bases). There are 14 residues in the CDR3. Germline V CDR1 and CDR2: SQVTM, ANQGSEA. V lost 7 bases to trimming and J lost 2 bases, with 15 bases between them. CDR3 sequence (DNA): TGCAGCGCCGGAGGGCCAGGGACTGGAAACACCATATATTTT. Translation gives CSAGGPGTGNTIYF.

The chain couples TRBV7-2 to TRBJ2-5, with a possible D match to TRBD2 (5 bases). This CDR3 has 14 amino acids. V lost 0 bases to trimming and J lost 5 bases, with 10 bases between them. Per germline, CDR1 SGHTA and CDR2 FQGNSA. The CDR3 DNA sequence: TGTGCCAGCAGCTTAGCAGGGCGAGGGGAGACCCAGTACTTC. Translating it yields CASSLAGRGETQYF.

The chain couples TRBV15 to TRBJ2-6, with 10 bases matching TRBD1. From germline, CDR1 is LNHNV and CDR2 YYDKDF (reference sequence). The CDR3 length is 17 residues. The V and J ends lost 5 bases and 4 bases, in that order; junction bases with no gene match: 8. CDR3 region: CATSRKTGGTGANVLTF. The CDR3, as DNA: TGTGCCACCAGCCGGAAGACAGGGGGCACGGGGGCCAACGTCCTGACTTTC.

CDR3 residues: CSVQAATNEKLFF. DNA for the CDR3: TGCAGCGTTCAGGCCGCAACTAATGAAAAACTGTTTTTT. This chain links TRBV29-1 with TRBJ1-4, with D uncertain. The V gene lost 5 bases and the J gene lost 0 bases, with 7 bases spanning the gap. The V gene's germline CDR1 is SQVTM and CDR2 ANQGSEA. The CDR3 has 13 amino acids. Full variable domain (outside the CDR3, taken from reference TRBV29-1 and TRBJ1-4): SAVISQKPSRDICQRGTSLTIQCQVDSQVTMMFWYRQQPGQSLTLIATANQGSEATYESGFVIDKFPISRPNLTFSTLTVSNMSPEDSSIYLCSVQAATNEKLFFGSGTQLSVL.

CDR3 sequence: CASSQQTGMGETQYF. The CDR3 DNA reads as TGTGCCAGCAGCCAGCAAACGGGAATGGGGGAGACCCAGTACTTC. This rearrangement joins TRBV11-3 to TRBJ2-5, with a weak D call TRBD2 (5 bases). Trimming removed 5 bases at V and 5 bases at J, with 18 bases between. This CDR3 comprises 15 residues. Germline V gives CDR1 SGHNT, CDR2 YENEEA.

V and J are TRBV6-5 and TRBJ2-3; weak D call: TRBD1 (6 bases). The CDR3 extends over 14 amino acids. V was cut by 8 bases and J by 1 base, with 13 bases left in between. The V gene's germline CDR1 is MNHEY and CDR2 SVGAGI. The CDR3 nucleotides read TGTGCCAGCGGGCTAGGGGGTGGCACAGATACGCAGTATTTT. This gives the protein CASGLGGGTDTQYF.

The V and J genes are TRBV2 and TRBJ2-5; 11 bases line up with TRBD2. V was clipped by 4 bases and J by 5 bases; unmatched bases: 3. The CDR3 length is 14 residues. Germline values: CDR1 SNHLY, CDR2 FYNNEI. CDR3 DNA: TGTGCCAGCAGTGTAGCGGGAGGGGTTGAGACCCAGTACTTC. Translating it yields CASSVAGGVETQYF.

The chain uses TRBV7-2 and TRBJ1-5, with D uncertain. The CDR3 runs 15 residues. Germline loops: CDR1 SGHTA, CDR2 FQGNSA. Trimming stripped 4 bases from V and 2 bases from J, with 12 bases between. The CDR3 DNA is TGTGCCAGCAGCTCACAGTCAGACGGCAATCAGCCCCAGCATTTT. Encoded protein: CASSSQSDGNQPQHF.

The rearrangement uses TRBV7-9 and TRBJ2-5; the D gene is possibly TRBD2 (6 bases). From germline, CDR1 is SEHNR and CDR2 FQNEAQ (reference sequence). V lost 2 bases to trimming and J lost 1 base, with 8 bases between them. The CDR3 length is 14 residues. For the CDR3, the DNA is TGTGCCAGCAGCTTATCGGGAGCCCAAGAGACCCAGTACTTC. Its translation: CASSLSGAQETQYF.

Here the CDR3 reads CASSLRQKPITDTQYF. The CDR3 DNA sequence: TGTGCCAGCAGCCTCAGACAGAAACCTATCACAGATACGCAGTATTTT. This chain connects TRBV9 to TRBJ2-3, with D perhaps TRBD1 (5 bases). CDR3 size: 16 residues. Germline lookup yields CDR1 SGDLS and CDR2 YYNGEE. V shed 4 bases and J shed 2 bases, with 17 bases lying between them.